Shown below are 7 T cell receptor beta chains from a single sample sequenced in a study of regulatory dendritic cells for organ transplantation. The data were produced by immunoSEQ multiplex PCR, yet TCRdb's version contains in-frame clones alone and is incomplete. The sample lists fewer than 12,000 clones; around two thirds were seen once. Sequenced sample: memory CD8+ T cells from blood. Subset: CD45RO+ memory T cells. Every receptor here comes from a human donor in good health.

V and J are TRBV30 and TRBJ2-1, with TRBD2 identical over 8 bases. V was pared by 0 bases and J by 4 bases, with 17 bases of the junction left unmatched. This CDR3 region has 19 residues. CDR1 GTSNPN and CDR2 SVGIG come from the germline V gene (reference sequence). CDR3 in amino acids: CAWSVRSRGGEWGYNEQFF. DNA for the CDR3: TGTGCCTGGAGTGTAAGGAGCCGGGGGGGCGAATGGGGATACAATGAGCAGTTCTTC.

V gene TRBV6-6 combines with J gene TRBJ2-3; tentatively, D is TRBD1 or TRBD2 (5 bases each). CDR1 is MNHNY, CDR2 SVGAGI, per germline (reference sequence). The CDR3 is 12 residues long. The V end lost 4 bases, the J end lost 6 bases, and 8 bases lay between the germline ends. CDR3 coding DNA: TGTGCCAGCAGTTGGGGGAGCGATACGCAGTATTTT. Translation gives CASSWGSDTQYF.

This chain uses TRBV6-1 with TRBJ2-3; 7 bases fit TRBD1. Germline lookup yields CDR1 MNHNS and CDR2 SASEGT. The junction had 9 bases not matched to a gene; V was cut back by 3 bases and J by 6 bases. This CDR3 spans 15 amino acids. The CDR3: CASSELSGGEDTQYF. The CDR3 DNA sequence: TGTGCCAGCAGTGAGCTTTCAGGGGGTGAGGATACGCAGTATTTT.

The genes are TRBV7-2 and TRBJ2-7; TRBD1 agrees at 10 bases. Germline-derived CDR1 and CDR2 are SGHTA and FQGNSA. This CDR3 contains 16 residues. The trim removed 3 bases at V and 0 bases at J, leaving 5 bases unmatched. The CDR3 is CASSFTRDRGSYEQYF. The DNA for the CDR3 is TGTGCCAGCAGCTTTACTCGGGACAGGGGCTCCTACGAGCAGTACTTC. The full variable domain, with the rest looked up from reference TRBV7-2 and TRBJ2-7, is GAGVSQSPSNKVTEKGKDVELRCDPISGHTALYWYRQSLGQGLEFLIYFQGNSAPDKSGLPSDRFSAERTGGSVSTLTIQRTQQEDSAVYLCASSFTRDRGSYEQYFGPGTRLTVT.

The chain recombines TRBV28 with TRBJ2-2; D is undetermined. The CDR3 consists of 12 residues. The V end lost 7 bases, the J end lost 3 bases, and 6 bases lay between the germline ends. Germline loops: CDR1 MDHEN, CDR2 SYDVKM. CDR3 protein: CASKIDTGELFF. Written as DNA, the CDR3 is TGTGCCAGCAAAATAGACACCGGGGAGCTGTTTTTT.

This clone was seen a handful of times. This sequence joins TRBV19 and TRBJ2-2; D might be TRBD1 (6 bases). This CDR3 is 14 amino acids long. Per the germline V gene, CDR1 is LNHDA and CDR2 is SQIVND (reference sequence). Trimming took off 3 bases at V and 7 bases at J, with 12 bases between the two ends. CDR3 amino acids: CASSINRVGGELFF. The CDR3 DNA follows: TGTGCCAGTAGTATCAACAGGGTGGGCGGGGAGCTGTTTTTT.

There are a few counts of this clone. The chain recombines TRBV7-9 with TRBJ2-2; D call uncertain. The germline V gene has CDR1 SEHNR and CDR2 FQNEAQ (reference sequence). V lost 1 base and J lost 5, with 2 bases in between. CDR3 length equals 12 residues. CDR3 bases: TGTGCCAGCAGCTTAGGTACCGGGGAGCTGTTTTTT. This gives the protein CASSLGTGELFF.